The 22 T cell receptor beta chains reported below all come from one sample, sequenced in a study of blood T cell repertoires in COVID-19. The method was immunoSEQ multiplex PCR; TCRdb's version includes in-frame clones alone and lacks a portion of them. This sample has 300,000 or so clones, with 85% to 90% found just once. The sequenced material came from peripheral blood. All receptors derive from a woman aged 25-40 years with COVID-19, enrolled during active disease.

The chain is built from TRBV2 and TRBJ1-2; the D gene is possibly TRBD1 (6 bases). Germline CDR1 and CDR2: SNHLY and FYNNEI. The CDR3 totals 15 residues. The V end was cut by 6 bases, the J end by 7 bases, with 21 bases between. The CDR3 DNA reads TGTGCCAGCAGGGGGGTCCGGGACACGGCTATTGGCTACACCTTC. Protein: CASRGVRDTAIGYTF.

This sequence joins TRBV19 and TRBJ2-1; 8 nucleotides line up with TRBD2. There are 16 residues in the CDR3. The germline gives CDR1 LNHDA, CDR2 SQIVND (reference sequence). Unmatched junction bases numbered 8, after V lost 3 bases and J lost 4 bases. The CDR3: CASSMVSGGPYNEQFF. CDR3 nucleotide sequence: TGTGCCAGTAGTATGGTTTCGGGAGGGCCGTACAATGAGCAGTTCTTC. Complete variable domain (other parts from reference TRBV19 and TRBJ2-1): DGGITQSPKYLFRKEGQNVTLSCEQNLNHDAMYWYRQDPGQGLRLIYYSQIVNDFQKGDIAEGYSVSREKKESFPLTVTSAQKNPTAFYLCASSMVSGGPYNEQFFGPGTRLTVL.

This chain uses TRBV7-8 with TRBJ2-1; 14 bases align to TRBD2. The CDR3 is made up of 19 amino acids. The J segment lost 12 bases and the V segment lost 2 bases, leaving 18 bases of the junction unmatched. Germline lookup yields CDR1 SGHVS and CDR2 FQNEAQ. The CDR3 coding sequence is TGTGCCAGCAGCTTAATAAGCCGCAGGGGGGGACTAGCGGGAGATGGGCAGTTCTTC. Protein sequence: CASSLISRRGGLAGDGQFF.

The V and J genes are TRBV28 and TRBJ2-3; 7 bases match TRBD1. Trimming at V came to 3 bases and at J to 1 base, leaving 4 bases not matched to a gene. CDR1 and CDR2 (germline): MDHEN, SYDVKM. This CDR3 has 15 amino acids. The CDR3, as DNA: TGTGCCAGCAGTTTTGACAGGGCGGGCACAGATACGCAGTATTTT. It specifies CASSFDRAGTDTQYF.

This clone was counted only a few times. This chain joins TRBV5-1 and TRBJ2-2; 14 nucleotides match TRBD2. Germline assignment: CDR1 SGHRS and CDR2 YFSETQ. The V gene end was trimmed by 2 bases and the J gene end by 1 base; junction bases not matched to a gene: 7. The CDR3 runs to 19 residues. DNA for the CDR3: TGCGCCAGCAGCTTCCCGGGACTAGCGGGAGTAGGGAACACCGGGGAGCTGTTTTTT. Encoded protein: CASSFPGLAGVGNTGELFF.

The V gene is TRBV6-5, the J gene TRBJ2-2; 10 bases align to TRBD2. Germline V gives CDR1 MNHEY, CDR2 SVGAGI. The CDR3 has 14 residues. V trimming: 8 bases; J trimming: 6 bases; junction bases outside the gene matches: 6. The CDR3 bases are TGTGCCAGCGGGCTAGCGGGAGAGGCCGGGGAGCTGTTTTTT. Its translation is CASGLAGEAGELFF.

The genes are TRBV6-5 and TRBJ1-2, with 7 bases matching TRBD1. From germline, CDR1 is MNHEY and CDR2 SVGAGI. This CDR3 is built from 13 residues. The V segment lost 7 bases and the J segment 7 bases; nucleotides outside the gene matches: 9. This CDR3 reads CASKLRTGPGYTF. CDR3 bases: TGTGCCAGCAAGCTTCGGACAGGCCCTGGCTACACCTTC.

This CDR3 reads CASSQTRGDQPQHF. CDR3 DNA sequence: TGTGCCAGCAGCCAAACCAGGGGAGATCAGCCCCAGCATTTT. The V and J genes are TRBV6-4 and TRBJ1-5, with D possibly being TRBD1 (6 bases). This CDR3 is built from 14 residues. V shed 6 bases and J shed 5 bases, with 14 bases lying between them. CDR1 MRHNA and CDR2 SNTAGT come from the germline V gene.

J is TRBJ1-2 and V is TRBV5-6, with a possible D match to TRBD1 (6 bases). CDR1 and CDR2 from the germline V gene are SGHDT and YYEEEE. Trimming removed 4 bases at V and 7 bases at J, with 14 bases between. The CDR3 has 13 residues. This CDR3 reads CASSLGQRGGYTF. The DNA of the CDR3 is TGTGCCAGCAGCCTAGGACAGCGCGGTGGCTACACCTTC.

This chain links TRBV2 with TRBJ2-6, with TRBD1 identical over 7 bases. Germline V gene data show CDR1 as SNHLY and CDR2 as FYNNEI. The length of the CDR3 is 20 residues. V was clipped by 5 bases and J by 2 bases; unmatched bases: 18. Written as DNA, the CDR3 is TGTGCCAGCAGTTTACCCCCGGTGTTTAGGGGGCACGCTGGGGCCAACGTCCTGACTTTC. It encodes CASSLPPVFRGHAGANVLTF.

This chain uses TRBV27 with TRBJ2-1, with TRBD2 identical over 11 bases. CDR1 and CDR2 (germline): MNHEY, SMNVEV (reference sequence). This CDR3 contains 15 residues. V was pared by 6 bases and J by 5 bases, with 6 bases of the junction left unmatched. CDR3 coding DNA: TGTGCCAGCAGCCATCCGGGACTAGCGGACAATGAGCAGTTCTTC. Encoded protein: CASSHPGLADNEQFF.

The chain is built from TRBV30 and TRBJ2-2; 7 bases are a match to TRBD2. V lost 3 bases to trimming and J lost 6 bases; unmatched junction nucleotides: 4. This CDR3 comprises 13 residues. Germline V lookup: CDR1 GTSNPN, CDR2 SVGIG (reference sequence). CDR3 protein: CAWRGLAAGELFF. The CDR3 DNA sequence: TGTGCCTGGAGAGGGCTAGCGGCCGGGGAGCTGTTTTTT.

V usage is TRBV27 and J usage is TRBJ1-4; a possible D gene is TRBD1 (6 bases). The CDR3 contains 14 residues. The V end was cut by 5 bases, the J end by 2 bases, with 9 bases between. From germline, CDR1 is MNHEY and CDR2 SMNVEV (reference sequence). CDR3 amino acids: CASSAQGTNEKLFF. In DNA, the CDR3 is TGTGCCAGCAGTGCCCAGGGGACTAATGAAAAACTGTTTTTT.

The chain joins TRBV12-2 to TRBJ2-1; the table's D call, TRBD2, was not checked against the DNA. TRBV12-2 counts as a pseudogene. This CDR3 is 14 amino acids long. CDR3 in DNA: TGTGCAAGTCGCTCTGGACTAGCCGTAAATGAGCAGTTCTTC. Its protein product is CASRSGLAVNEQFF.

The V and J genes are TRBV15 and TRBJ1-1; D unclear. CDR1 and CDR2 from the germline V gene are LNHNV and YYDKDF (reference sequence). V was shortened by 0 bases and J by 0 bases, with 5 bases between the two germline ends. This CDR3 is 14 amino acids long. Here the CDR3 reads CATSRDTLNTEAFF. CDR3 coding DNA: TGTGCCACCAGCAGAGATACTCTGAACACTGAAGCTTTCTTT.

This chain uses TRBV10-2 with TRBJ2-1; 9 bases are shared with TRBD2. V was pared by 6 bases and J by 5 bases, with 2 bases of the junction left unmatched. Germline V gives CDR1 WSHSY, CDR2 SAAADI. The CDR3 is 13 amino acids. CDR3 in amino acids: CASRGTSNNEQFF. CDR3 DNA sequence: TGCGCCAGCAGGGGGACTAGCAACAATGAGCAGTTCTTC.

The rearrangement joins TRBV2 to TRBJ1-5; 7 positions match TRBD1. Trimming removed 1 base from V and 7 bases from J; junction bases left unmatched: 4. The CDR3 consists of 14 residues. Germline V gives CDR1 SNHLY, CDR2 FYNNEI. The CDR3 sequence is CASSEGGGRQPQHF. In DNA, the CDR3 is TGTGCCAGCAGTGAAGGAGGGGGCAGGCAGCCCCAGCATTTT.

This sequence joins TRBV18 and TRBJ1-1, with D tentatively TRBD1 (5 bases). CDR3 size: 14 residues. Germline V lookup: CDR1 KGHSH, CDR2 LQKENI. Trimming left V 2 bases short and J 1 base short, with 8 bases between. CDR3 sequence reads: CASSPGGANTEAFF. The DNA for the CDR3 is TGTGCCAGCTCACCAGGTGGGGCGAACACTGAAGCTTTCTTT.

In regard to this clone: A read error may be the cause here, since a much bigger clone is one base away. The chain employs TRBV19 and TRBJ2-3, with TRBD2 identical over 13 bases. Losses at the gene ends were 5 bases for V and 2 bases for J; bases not matched to a gene: 4. Germline V gene lookup returns CDR1 LNHDA and CDR2 SQIVND (reference sequence). The CDR3 has 16 amino acids. The DNA for the CDR3 is TGTGCCAGTAGTGTACTAGCGGGAGGGCCCACAGATACGCAGTATTTT. This encodes CASSVLAGGPTDTQYF.

This chain uses TRBV19 with TRBJ1-5; D is uncertain. Germline V gene lookup returns CDR1 LNHDA and CDR2 SQIVND (reference sequence). This CDR3 has 12 amino acids. V shed 5 bases and J shed 4 bases, with 6 bases lying between them. The CDR3 DNA follows: TGTGCCAGTAGTTACACAAATCAGCCCCAGCATTTT. Its protein is CASSYTNQPQHF.

V gene TRBV16 combines with J gene TRBJ2-1; maybe TRBD2 (5 bases). The V gene's germline CDR1 is KGHSY and CDR2 FQNENV. Deletions cut 5 bases from V and 1 base from J, with 6 bases between. The CDR3 is made up of 13 amino acids. The CDR3 here is CASSGSSYNEQFF. The CDR3 DNA reads TGTGCCAGCAGCGGGAGTTCCTACAATGAGCAGTTCTTC.

The chain carries TRBV14 and TRBJ1-1; no definite D call. Germline values: CDR1 SGHDN, CDR2 FVKESK. The V and J ends lost 3 bases and 2 bases respectively, with 7 bases between them. The CDR3 is made up of 13 amino acids. The CDR3 loop reads CASSQMSNTEAFF. The CDR3 DNA is TGTGCCAGCAGCCAGATGAGCAACACTGAAGCTTTCTTT.